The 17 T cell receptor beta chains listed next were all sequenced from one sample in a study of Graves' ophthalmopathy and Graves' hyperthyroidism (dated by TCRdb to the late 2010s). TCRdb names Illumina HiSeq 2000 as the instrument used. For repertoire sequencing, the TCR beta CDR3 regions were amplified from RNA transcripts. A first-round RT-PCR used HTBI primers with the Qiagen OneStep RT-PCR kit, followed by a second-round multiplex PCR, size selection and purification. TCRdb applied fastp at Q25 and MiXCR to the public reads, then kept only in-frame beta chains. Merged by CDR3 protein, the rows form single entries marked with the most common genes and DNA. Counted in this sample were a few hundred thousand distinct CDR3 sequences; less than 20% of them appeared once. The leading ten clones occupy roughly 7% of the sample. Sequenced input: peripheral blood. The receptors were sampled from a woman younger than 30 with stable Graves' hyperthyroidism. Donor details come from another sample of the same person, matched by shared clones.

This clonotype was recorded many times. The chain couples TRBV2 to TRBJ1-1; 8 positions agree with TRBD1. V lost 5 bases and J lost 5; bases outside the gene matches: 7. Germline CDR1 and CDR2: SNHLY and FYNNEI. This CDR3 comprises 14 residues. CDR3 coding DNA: TGTGCCAGCAGTCAGGACAGGGCGGGGACTGAAGCTTTCTTT. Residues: CASSQDRAGTEAFF.

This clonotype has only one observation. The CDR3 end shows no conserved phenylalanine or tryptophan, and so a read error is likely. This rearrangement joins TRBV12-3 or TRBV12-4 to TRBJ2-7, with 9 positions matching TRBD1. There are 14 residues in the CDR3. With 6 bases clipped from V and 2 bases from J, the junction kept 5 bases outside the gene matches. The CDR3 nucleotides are TGTGCCAGCAGCACTCGGGACAGGGCCTACGAGCAGTACTAC. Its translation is CASSTRDRAYEQYY.

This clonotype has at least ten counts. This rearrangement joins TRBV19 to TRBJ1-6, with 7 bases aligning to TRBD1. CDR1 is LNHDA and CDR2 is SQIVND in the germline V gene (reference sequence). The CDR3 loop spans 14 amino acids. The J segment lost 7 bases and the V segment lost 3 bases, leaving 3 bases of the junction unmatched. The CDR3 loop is CASSMSGQNSPLHF. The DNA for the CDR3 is TGTGCCAGTAGTATGTCGGGACAGAATTCACCCCTCCACTTT.

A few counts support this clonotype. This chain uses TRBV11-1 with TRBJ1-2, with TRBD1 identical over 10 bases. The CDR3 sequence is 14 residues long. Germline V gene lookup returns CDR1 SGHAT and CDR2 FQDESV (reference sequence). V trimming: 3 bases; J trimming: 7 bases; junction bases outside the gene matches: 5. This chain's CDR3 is CASSFGTGVGGYTF. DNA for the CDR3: TGTGCCAGCAGCTTCGGGACAGGGGTTGGTGGCTACACCTTC. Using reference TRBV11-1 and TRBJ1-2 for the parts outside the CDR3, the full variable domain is EAEVAQSPRYKITEKSQAVAFWCDPISGHATLYWYRQILGQGPELLVQFQDESVVDDSQLPKDRFSAERLKGVDSTLKIQPAELGDSAMYLCASSFGTGVGGYTFGSGTRLTVV.

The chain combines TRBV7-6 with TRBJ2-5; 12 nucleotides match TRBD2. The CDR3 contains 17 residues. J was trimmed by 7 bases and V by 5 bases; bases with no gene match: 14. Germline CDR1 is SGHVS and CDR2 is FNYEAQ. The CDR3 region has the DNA TGTGCCAGCAGCCCAGGGGCTAGCGGGAGGGCCCGGGTGACCCAGTACTTC. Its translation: CASSPGASGRARVTQYF.

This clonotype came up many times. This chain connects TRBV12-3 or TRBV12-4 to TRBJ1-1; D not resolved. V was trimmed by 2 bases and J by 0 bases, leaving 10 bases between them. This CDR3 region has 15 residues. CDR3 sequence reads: CASSLSAGLNTEAFF. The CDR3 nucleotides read TGTGCCAGCAGTTTATCAGCAGGATTGAACACTGAAGCTTTCTTT.

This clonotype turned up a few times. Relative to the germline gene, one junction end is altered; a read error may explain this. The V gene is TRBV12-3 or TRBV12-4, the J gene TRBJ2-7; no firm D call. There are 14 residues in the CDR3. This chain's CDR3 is CASSLNLSSYDQYF. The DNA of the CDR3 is TGTGCCAGCAGTTTGAACCTCTCCTCCTACGATCAGTACTTC.

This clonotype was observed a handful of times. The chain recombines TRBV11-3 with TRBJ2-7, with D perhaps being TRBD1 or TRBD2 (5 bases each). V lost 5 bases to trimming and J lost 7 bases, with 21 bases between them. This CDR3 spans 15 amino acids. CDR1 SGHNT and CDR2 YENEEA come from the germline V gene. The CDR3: CASSHSVGVLQEQYF. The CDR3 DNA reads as TGTGCCAGCAGCCACAGTGTGGGGGTCTTACAGGAGCAGTACTTC.

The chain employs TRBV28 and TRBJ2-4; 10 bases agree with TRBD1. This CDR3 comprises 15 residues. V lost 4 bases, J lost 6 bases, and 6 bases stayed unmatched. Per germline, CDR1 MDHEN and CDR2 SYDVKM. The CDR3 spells CASSSPGQGRNIQYF. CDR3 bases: TGTGCCAGCAGTTCCCCGGGACAGGGGAGAAACATTCAGTACTTC.

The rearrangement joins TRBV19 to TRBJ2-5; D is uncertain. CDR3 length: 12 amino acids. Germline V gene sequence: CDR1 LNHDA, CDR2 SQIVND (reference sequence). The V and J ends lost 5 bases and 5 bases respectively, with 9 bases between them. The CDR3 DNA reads TGTGCCAGTAGTTCAAATGGGGAGACCCAGTACTTC. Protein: CASSSNGETQYF. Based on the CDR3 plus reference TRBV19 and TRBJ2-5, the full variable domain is DGGITQSPKYLFRKEGQNVTLSCEQNLNHDAMYWYRQDPGQGLRLIYYSQIVNDFQKGDIAEGYSVSREKKESFPLTVTSAQKNPTAFYLCASSSNGETQYFGPGTRLLVL.

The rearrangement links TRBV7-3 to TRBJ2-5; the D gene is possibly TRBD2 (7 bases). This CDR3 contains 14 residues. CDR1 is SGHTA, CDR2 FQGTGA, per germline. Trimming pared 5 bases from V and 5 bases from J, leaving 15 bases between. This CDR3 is CASSASGGLETQYF. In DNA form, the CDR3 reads TGTGCCAGCAGCGCTTCGGGGGGCTTGGAGACCCAGTACTTC. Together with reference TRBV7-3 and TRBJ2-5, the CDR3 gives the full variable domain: GAGVSQTPSNKVTEKGKYVELRCDPISGHTALYWYRQSLGQGPEFLIYFQGTGAADDSGLPNDRFFAVRPEGSVSTLKIQRTERGDSAVYLCASSASGGLETQYFGPGTRLLVL.

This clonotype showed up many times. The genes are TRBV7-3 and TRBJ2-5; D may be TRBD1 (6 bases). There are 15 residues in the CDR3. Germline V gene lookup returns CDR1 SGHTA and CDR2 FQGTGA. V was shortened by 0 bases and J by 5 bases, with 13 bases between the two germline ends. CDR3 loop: CASSLTSRRGETQYF. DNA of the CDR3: TGTGCCAGCAGCTTAACGTCGCGCAGGGGCGAGACCCAGTACTTC.

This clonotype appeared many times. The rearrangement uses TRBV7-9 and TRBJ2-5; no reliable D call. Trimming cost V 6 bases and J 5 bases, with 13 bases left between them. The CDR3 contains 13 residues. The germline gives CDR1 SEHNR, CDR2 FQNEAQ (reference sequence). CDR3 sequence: CASSHKLGETQYF. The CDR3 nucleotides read TGTGCCAGCAGTCATAAATTGGGGGAGACCCAGTACTTC.

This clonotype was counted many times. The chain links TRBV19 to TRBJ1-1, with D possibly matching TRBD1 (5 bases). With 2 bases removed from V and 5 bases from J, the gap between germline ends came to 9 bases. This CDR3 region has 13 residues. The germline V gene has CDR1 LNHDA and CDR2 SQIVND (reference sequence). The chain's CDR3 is CASSIQGFTEAFF. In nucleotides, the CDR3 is TGTGCCAGTAGTATACAGGGATTTACTGAAGCTTTCTTT.

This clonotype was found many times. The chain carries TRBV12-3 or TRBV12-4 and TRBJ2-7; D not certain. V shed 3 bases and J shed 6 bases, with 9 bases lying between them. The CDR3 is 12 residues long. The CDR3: CASSFFLSEQYF. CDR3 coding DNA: TGTGCCAGCAGTTTTTTCCTGAGCGAGCAGTACTTC.

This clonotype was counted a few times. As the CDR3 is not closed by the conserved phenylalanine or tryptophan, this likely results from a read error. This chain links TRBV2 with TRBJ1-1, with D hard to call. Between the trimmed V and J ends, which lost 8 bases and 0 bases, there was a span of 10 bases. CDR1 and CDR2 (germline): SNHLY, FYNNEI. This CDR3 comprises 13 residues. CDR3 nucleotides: TGTGCCAGCCGTCCCAGGATGAACACTGAAGCTTTCGTT. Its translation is CASRPRMNTEAFV.

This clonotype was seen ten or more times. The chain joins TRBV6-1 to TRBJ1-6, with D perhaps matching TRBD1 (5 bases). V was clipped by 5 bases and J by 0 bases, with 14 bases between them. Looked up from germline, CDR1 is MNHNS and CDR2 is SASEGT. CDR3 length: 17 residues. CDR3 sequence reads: CASSMGPDGSYNSPLHF. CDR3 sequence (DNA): TGTGCCAGCAGTATGGGACCCGACGGCTCCTATAATTCACCCCTCCACTTT.